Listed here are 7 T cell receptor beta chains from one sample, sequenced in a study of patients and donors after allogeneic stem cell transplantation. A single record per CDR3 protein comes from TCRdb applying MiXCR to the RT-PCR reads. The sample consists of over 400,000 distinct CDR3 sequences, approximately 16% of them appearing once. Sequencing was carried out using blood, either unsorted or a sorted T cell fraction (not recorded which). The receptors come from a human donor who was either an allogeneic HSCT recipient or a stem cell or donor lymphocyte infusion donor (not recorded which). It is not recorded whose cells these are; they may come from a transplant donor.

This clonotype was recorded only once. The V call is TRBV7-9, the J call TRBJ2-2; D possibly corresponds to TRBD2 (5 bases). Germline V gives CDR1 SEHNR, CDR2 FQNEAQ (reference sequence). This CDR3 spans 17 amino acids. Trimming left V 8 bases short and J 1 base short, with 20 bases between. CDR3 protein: CASEYRRIGKNTGELFF. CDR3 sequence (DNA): TGTGCCAGCGAGTATAGGCGGATCGGGAAGAACACCGGGGAGCTGTTTTTT. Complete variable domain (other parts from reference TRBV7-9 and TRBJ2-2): DTGVSQNPRHKITKRGQNVTFRCDPISEHNRLYWYRQTLGQGPEFLTYFQNEAQLEKSRLLSDRFSAERPKGSFSTLEIQRTEQGDSAMYLCASEYRRIGKNTGELFFGEGSRLTVL.

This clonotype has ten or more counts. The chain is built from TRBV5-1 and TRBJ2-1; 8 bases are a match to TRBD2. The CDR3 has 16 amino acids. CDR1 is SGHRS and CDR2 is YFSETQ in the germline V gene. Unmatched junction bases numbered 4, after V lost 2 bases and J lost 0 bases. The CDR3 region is CASSFGGGSSYNEQFF. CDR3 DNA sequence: TGCGCCAGCAGCTTTGGCGGGGGGAGCTCCTACAATGAGCAGTTCTTC.

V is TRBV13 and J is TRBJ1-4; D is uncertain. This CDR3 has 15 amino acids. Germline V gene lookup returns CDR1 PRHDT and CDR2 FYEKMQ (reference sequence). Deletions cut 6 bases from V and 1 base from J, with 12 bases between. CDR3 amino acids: CASRVFRRTNEKLFF. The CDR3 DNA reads TGTGCCAGCAGGGTTTTTAGGCGAACTAATGAAAAACTGTTTTTT.

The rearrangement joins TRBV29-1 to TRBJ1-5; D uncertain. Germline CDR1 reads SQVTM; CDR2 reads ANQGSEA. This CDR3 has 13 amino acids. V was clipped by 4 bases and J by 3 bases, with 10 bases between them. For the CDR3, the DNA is TGCAGCGTTGTGGGCGGTAACAATCAGCCCCAGCATTTT. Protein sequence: CSVVGGNNQPQHF.

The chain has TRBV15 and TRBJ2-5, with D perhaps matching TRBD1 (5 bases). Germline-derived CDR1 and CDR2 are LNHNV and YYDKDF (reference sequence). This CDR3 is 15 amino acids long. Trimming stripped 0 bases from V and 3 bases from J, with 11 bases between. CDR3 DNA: TGTGCCACCAGCAGAGATGGGGCTCCTGAAGAGACCCAGTACTTC. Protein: CATSRDGAPEETQYF.

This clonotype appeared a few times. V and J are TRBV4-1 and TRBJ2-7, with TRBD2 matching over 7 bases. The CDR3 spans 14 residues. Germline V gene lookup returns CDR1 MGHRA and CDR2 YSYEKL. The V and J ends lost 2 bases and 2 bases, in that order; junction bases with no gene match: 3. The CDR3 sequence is CASSQPGGTYEQYF. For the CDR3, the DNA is TGCGCCAGCAGCCAACCGGGAGGCACCTACGAGCAGTACTTC.

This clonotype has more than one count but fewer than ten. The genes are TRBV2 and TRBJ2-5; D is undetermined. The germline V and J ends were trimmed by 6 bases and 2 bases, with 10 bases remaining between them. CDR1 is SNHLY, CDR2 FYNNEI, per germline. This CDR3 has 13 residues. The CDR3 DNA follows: TGTGCCAGCAGGCCCTTCGGGCAAGAGACCCAGTACTTC. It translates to CASRPFGQETQYF. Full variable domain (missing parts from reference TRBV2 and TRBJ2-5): EPEVTQTPSHQVTQMGQEVILRCVPISNHLYFYWYRQILGQKVEFLVSFYNNEISEKSEIFDDQFSVERPDGSNFTLKIRSTKLEDSAMYFCASRPFGQETQYFGPGTRLLVL.